The T cell receptor (beta chain) described here comes from a study of blood T cell repertoires in COVID-19. Across the whole study: Sample material is recorded as cDNA or gDNA derived from T cells, B-cell-depleted T cells, or PBMCs.

Between the trimmed V and J ends, which lost 5 bases and 5 bases, there was a span of 9 bases. This CDR3 region has 13 residues. Germline V gives CDR1 MNHEY, CDR2 SVGAGI. The authors' processing: From reference gene primer amplification, estimates of nucleated cell counts were derived. Data came from immunoSEQ multiplex PCR; TCRdb stores just in-frame clones and leaves some out. V and J calls and clone size are those listed in that table; D and trimming were worked out from the DNA. The sample shows just over 150,000 clones, 75% to 85% of them seen only once. The rearrangement joins TRBV6-5 to TRBJ1-4; D gene unclear. The sample taken for sequencing was peripheral blood. The TCR was taken from a woman aged 50 to 60 with acute or convalescent COVID-19. The CDR3 nucleotides read TGTGCCAGCAGTAACAGTGACAATGAAAAACTGTTTTTT. This translates into CASSNSDNEKLFF.